The clone carrying this T cell receptor beta chain has just a few counts. From the second PCR step, alpha and beta chains were amplified apart. CD8 T cells were positively selected from what remained after CD4 positive selection. The data originate from a study of naive and memory T cell subsets. The length of the CDR3 is 17 residues. Trimming stripped 4 bases from V and 0 bases from J, with 22 bases between. Looked up from germline, CDR1 is SQVTM and CDR2 is ANQGSEA. An equimolar mix of two oligonucleotides served as the beta constant-region primer for TRBC1 and TRBC2. Nested alpha and beta constant-region primers with the SP2 primer drove four PCR rounds on ligated cDNA. TCRdb itself ran the UMI-ligation and nested PCR reads through MiXCR, one entry per CDR3 protein. The sample carries about 120,000 distinct CDR3 sequences, just over 35% recorded once.

The receptor comes from a human donor in good health. Input material: central memory CD4+ T cells from blood. The gene calls are TRBV29-1 and TRBJ2-7; D is unresolved. The CDR3 protein is CSVVAPDVVGPSYEQYF. CDR3 in DNA: TGCAGCGTTGTAGCCCCCGACGTAGTGGGCCCCTCCTACGAGCAGTACTTC.